Following are 10 T cell receptor beta chains from one sample sequenced in a study of blood T cells in healthy people across ages. A sample-barcoded 5' primer and a J-beta primer mix were used in a second PCR of roughly 6 to 11 cycles. TCRdb used MiXCR to reprocess the 5' RACE reads, holding one entry per CDR3 protein. Seen here are about 1.8 million distinct CDR3 sequences, about 49% observed once, and the top ten hold approximately 2.1%. Sequences were obtained from blood. The receptors shown here come from a woman aged 35 to 49 in good health.

V is TRBV4-1 and J is TRBJ2-1; TRBD2 agrees at 8 bases. The germline V gene has CDR1 MGHRA and CDR2 YSYEKL. J lost 4 bases, V lost 2 bases, and 4 bases had no gene match. The CDR3 spans 15 residues. Here the CDR3 reads CASSQPAGEYNEQFF. The CDR3 nucleotides read TGCGCCAGCAGCCAACCAGCGGGGGAGTACAATGAGCAGTTCTTC.

The J gene is TRBJ2-5, the V gene TRBV7-2, with D possibly matching TRBD2 (7 bases). Germline values: CDR1 SGHTA, CDR2 FQGNSA. The CDR3 consists of 17 residues. V gave up 1 base and J gave up 5 bases, with 20 bases separating them. CDR3 in amino acids: CASSLGLGGGRSETQYF. The CDR3 DNA reads TGTGCCAGCAGCTTAGGATTGGGGGGGGGGCGTAGCGAGACCCAGTACTTC.

Points on this clonotype: Mismatch with germline at one junction end may stem from a read error. The gene calls are TRBV13 and TRBJ1-1; TRBD1 matches 10 bases. Germline V gene lookup returns CDR1 PRHDT and CDR2 FYEKMQ (reference sequence). The CDR3 has 14 amino acids. CDR3 coding DNA: TGTGCCAGCAGCGTAGGGACAGGGGCTCGGGAAGCTTTCTTT. This codes for CASSVGTGAREAFF. Supplemented by reference TRBV13 and TRBJ1-1, the full variable domain reads AAGVIQSPRHLIKEKRETATLKCYPIPRHDTVYWYQQGPGQDPQFLISFYEKMQSDKGSIPDRFSAQQFSDYHSELNMSSLELGDSALYFCASSVGTGAREAFFGQGTRLTVV.

This clonotype has a handful of counts. CDR3 sequence: CASSRDGAGIYEQFF. The CDR3 nucleotides read TGTGCCAGCAGCCGTGACGGGGCCGGGATCTATGAGCAGTTCTTC. The chain combines TRBV12-3 or TRBV12-4 with TRBJ2-1, with D possibly being TRBD1 or TRBD2 (5 bases each). Trimming pared 6 bases from V and 8 bases from J, leaving 20 bases between. This CDR3 is 15 amino acids long.

This chain links TRBV24-1 with TRBJ1-2, with 9 bases that match TRBD1. The junction had 0 bases not matched to a gene; V was cut back by 0 bases and J by 5 bases. CDR3 length equals 14 residues. Germline CDR1 reads KGHDR; CDR2 reads SFDVKD. The CDR3 DNA reads TGTGCCACCAGTGATTTGGACAGGGGGTATGGCTACACCTTC. It codes for CATSDLDRGYGYTF.

V usage is TRBV5-1 and J usage is TRBJ2-7; 7 nucleotides line up with TRBD1. The CDR3 totals 15 residues. V trimming: 2 bases; J trimming: 7 bases; junction bases outside the gene matches: 12. Germline CDR1 is SGHRS and CDR2 is YFSETQ. CDR3 sequence reads: CASSFRSAGGSEQYF. The CDR3 DNA sequence: TGCGCCAGCAGCTTTAGGTCGGCAGGGGGTTCTGAGCAGTACTTC.

CDR3 coding DNA: TGTGCCAGCAGCTTCCAGGGCACCGCAACTAATGAAAAACTGTTTTTT. Translating it yields CASSFQGTATNEKLFF. The chain is built from TRBV7-9 and TRBJ1-4, with a weak D call TRBD1 (5 bases). Trimming removed 3 bases from V and 0 bases from J, with 11 bases in between. This CDR3 comprises 16 residues. The germline CDR1 and CDR2 sequences are SEHNR and FQNEAQ (reference sequence).

This chain links TRBV24-1 with TRBJ1-5, with 7 positions matching TRBD1. Germline V lookup: CDR1 KGHDR, CDR2 SFDVKD. The trim removed 4 bases at V and 5 bases at J, leaving 4 bases unmatched. This CDR3 has 14 amino acids. The CDR3 here is CATSDSDRDQPQHF. DNA for the CDR3: TGTGCCACCAGTGACTCCGACAGGGATCAGCCCCAGCATTTT.

This clonotype was seen once. The chain joins TRBV2 to TRBJ2-3, with TRBD2 as a possible D gene (5 bases). This CDR3 has 15 residues. The V and J ends lost 7 bases and 0 bases respectively, with 14 bases between them. From germline, CDR1 is SNHLY and CDR2 FYNNEI. CDR3 residues: CASIPPRVSTDTQYF. In DNA, the CDR3 is TGTGCCAGCATCCCACCGAGGGTTAGCACAGATACGCAGTATTTT.

The chain employs TRBV10-3 and TRBJ2-5, with 7 bases lining up with TRBD1. CDR3 size: 15 residues. Germline CDR1 ENHRY, CDR2 SYGVKD. Trimming took 6 bases from V and 11 from J; bases not matched to a gene: 18. DNA of the CDR3: TGTGCCATCAGCAGATCTACTGGACAGGCGAATGAGCAGTACTTC. Translation gives CAISRSTGQANEQYF.